This T cell receptor (beta chain) comes out of a study of blood T cells in healthy people across ages. The use of a sample-barcoded 5' primer and a J-beta primer mix characterized a second PCR of roughly 7 to 12 cycles. One entry per CDR3 protein results from TCRdb running MiXCR on the 5' RACE reads. The data contain about 1.5 million distinct CDR3 sequences, 40% to 45% of them singletons. This clonotype was observed a few times. Unmatched junction bases numbered 10, after V lost 6 bases and J lost 7 bases. The CDR3 contains 15 residues. The V gene's germline CDR1 is KGHSH and CDR2 LQKENI. The receptor's source is a woman aged 18 to 35 in good health. Sequenced material: blood. The chain uses TRBV18 and TRBJ1-4; 8 nucleotides align to TRBD1. CDR3 DNA sequence: TGTGCCAGCTCCCCAGGGGGCCTCCGGAGTGAAAAACTGTTTTTT. Residues: CASSPGGLRSEKLFF. The variable domain in full, with the rest retrieved from reference TRBV18 and TRBJ1-4, is NAGVMQNPRHLVRRRGQEARLRCSPMKGHSHVYWYRQLPEEGLKFMVYLQKENIIDESGMPKERFSAEFPKEGPSILRIQQVVRGDSAAYFCASSPGGLRSEKLFFGSGTQLSVL.